These 15 T cell receptor beta chains share one sample of origin, sequenced in a study of blood T cell repertoires in COVID-19. Sequenced by immunoSEQ multiplex PCR; TCRdb stores in-frame clones only, minus some. The table shows some 310,000 clones, with around 87% occurring only once. Sequencing input: peripheral blood. The receptors here all came from a woman in her thirties or forties with COVID-19, enrolled during active disease.

The chain is built from TRBV5-1 and TRBJ1-2, with 10 bases identical to TRBD1. The CDR3 extends over 14 amino acids. The V and J ends lost 4 bases and 6 bases, in that order; junction bases with no gene match: 6. Germline CDR1 and CDR2: SGHRS and YFSETQ. CDR3 sequence (DNA): TGCGCCAGCAGCGGGGGACAGGGGAGCGATGGCTACACCTTC. The encoded protein is CASSGGQGSDGYTF.

This chain connects TRBV9 to TRBJ1-2, with D tentatively TRBD1 (5 bases). With 0 bases removed from V and 4 bases from J, the gap between germline ends came to 10 bases. This CDR3 comprises 14 residues. The germline V gene has CDR1 SGDLS and CDR2 YYNGEE. DNA for the CDR3: TGTGCCAGCAGCGTAGTTGGGGCTAGCTATGGCTACACCTTC. Protein sequence: CASSVVGASYGYTF. Combining the CDR3 with reference TRBV9 and TRBJ1-2 gives the whole variable domain DSGVTQTPKHLITATGQRVTLRCSPRSGDLSVYWYQQSLDQGLQFLIQYYNGEERAKGNILERFSAQQFPDLHSELNLSSLELGDSALYFCASSVVGASYGYTFGSGTRLTVV.

The chain links TRBV6-5 to TRBJ1-2; 9 bases map to TRBD1. The CDR3 runs 14 residues. Germline CDR1 and CDR2: MNHEY and SVGAGI. V lost 3 bases, J lost 7 bases, and 6 bases stayed unmatched. The CDR3 loop is CASSYGDRGSGYTF. The CDR3 region has the DNA TGTGCCAGCAGTTATGGCGACAGGGGGTCTGGCTACACCTTC.

The CDR3 DNA follows: TGTGCCAGCAGAAGATACTCCATGAACACTGAAGCTTTCTTT. Translated: CASRRYSMNTEAFF. The chain carries TRBV6-5 and TRBJ1-1; unclear D gene. This CDR3 comprises 14 residues. Trimming removed 6 bases from V and 0 bases from J, with 11 bases in between. Germline CDR1 and CDR2: MNHEY and SVGAGI.

About this clone itself: Other nucleotide sequences from this sample produce the same CDR3. The chain couples TRBV2 to TRBJ2-7; tentative D call: TRBD1 (6 bases). Trimming pared 2 bases from V and 1 base from J, leaving 9 bases between. CDR1 and CDR2 (germline): SNHLY, FYNNEI. CDR3 length equals 14 residues. CDR3 in amino acids: CASSEQGSSYEQYF. CDR3 bases: TGTGCCAGCAGTGAACAGGGGTCTTCCTACGAGCAGTACTTC.

The chain couples TRBV28 to TRBJ1-5; D call uncertain. This CDR3 region has 13 residues. Germline CDR1 MDHEN, CDR2 SYDVKM. V shed 6 bases and J shed 1 base, with 7 bases lying between them. The CDR3: CASRDNSNQPQHF. CDR3 nucleotides: TGTGCCAGCAGAGACAACAGCAATCAGCCCCAGCATTTT.

The chain recombines TRBV30 with TRBJ2-5; perhaps TRBD2 as D (7 bases). V was pared by 1 base and J by 5 bases, with 11 bases between. The germline gives CDR1 GTSNPN, CDR2 SVGIG (reference sequence). CDR3 length equals 13 residues. The CDR3 DNA reads TGTGCCTGGAGTGGGGGGGGCTGGGAGACCCAGTACTTC. Its translation: CAWSGGGWETQYF.

This rearrangement joins TRBV6-2 or TRBV6-3 to TRBJ1-5, with 7 bases fitting TRBD1. V gave up 5 bases and J gave up 1 base; unmatched junction bases: 14. The CDR3 loop spans 18 amino acids. Germline loops: CDR1 MNHEY, CDR2 SVGEGT. CDR3 in amino acids: CASSKRQGHVKSNQPQHF. CDR3 nucleotide sequence: TGTGCCAGCAGTAAACGACAGGGACATGTGAAGAGCAATCAGCCCCAGCATTTT.

The chain couples TRBV24-1 to TRBJ2-5, with D possibly matching TRBD1 (6 bases). Germline lookup yields CDR1 KGHDR and CDR2 SFDVKD. CDR3 size: 15 residues. V lost 3 bases to trimming and J lost 4 bases, with 14 bases between them. CDR3 coding DNA: TGTGCCACCAGTGATCCTAGGGGGTCGGGAGAGACCCAGTACTTC. Translated: CATSDPRGSGETQYF.

The J gene is TRBJ2-5, the V gene TRBV24-1; 8 nucleotides agree with TRBD1. CDR3 size: 14 residues. V shed 4 bases, J shed 4 bases, and the junction held 4 bases outside the gene matches. Germline values: CDR1 KGHDR, CDR2 SFDVKD. CDR3 sequence: CATSDGTGIETQYF. CDR3 DNA sequence: TGTGCCACCAGTGACGGGACAGGTATAGAGACCCAGTACTTC.

As to this clone: In the same sample, other DNA sequences code for this CDR3. The chain joins TRBV18 to TRBJ2-7, with 10 positions matching TRBD1. V trimming: 3 bases; J trimming: 6 bases; junction bases outside the gene matches: 5. CDR1 is KGHSH, CDR2 LQKENI, per germline. This CDR3 region has 14 residues. In DNA, the CDR3 is TGTGCCAGCTCACCGGGACAGGGGTCCCTCGAGCAGTACTTC. This translates into CASSPGQGSLEQYF.

J is TRBJ2-7 and V is TRBV7-2; 7 nucleotides line up with TRBD1. V trimming: 1 base; J trimming: 0 bases; junction bases outside the gene matches: 6. The CDR3 loop spans 16 amino acids. Per the germline V gene, CDR1 is SGHTA and CDR2 is FQGNSA. CDR3 coding DNA: TGTGCCAGCAGCTTAGATGGGACAGCTTTCTCCTACGAGCAGTACTTC. This codes for CASSLDGTAFSYEQYF. Using reference TRBV7-2 and TRBJ2-7 for the parts outside the CDR3, the full variable domain is GAGVSQSPSNKVTEKGKDVELRCDPISGHTALYWYRQSLGQGLEFLIYFQGNSAPDKSGLPSDRFSAERTGGSVSTLTIQRTQQEDSAVYLCASSLDGTAFSYEQYFGPGTRLTVT.

The rearrangement links TRBV7-2 to TRBJ2-7; no firm D call. CDR1 and CDR2 (germline): SGHTA, FQGNSA. The CDR3 consists of 14 residues. The ends were cut back, 5 bases at V and 3 bases at J, with 14 bases in the middle. This CDR3 reads CASSPDMTRYEQYF. In DNA form, the CDR3 reads TGTGCCAGCAGCCCCGACATGACCCGCTACGAGCAGTACTTC.

This clone was observed a few times. V is TRBV7-3 and J is TRBJ1-1; D perhaps matches TRBD1 (6 bases). Trimming took off 6 bases at V and 1 base at J, with 15 bases between the two ends. Germline V gene data show CDR1 as SGHTA and CDR2 as FQGTGA. The CDR3 spans 15 residues. CDR3 sequence reads: CASRSNTGTNTEAFF. CDR3 coding DNA: TGTGCCAGCAGGTCGAATACAGGGACGAACACTGAAGCTTTCTTT.

This chain links TRBV24-1 with TRBJ1-4; perhaps TRBD1 as D (5 bases). This CDR3 spans 13 amino acids. Germline CDR1 is KGHDR and CDR2 is SFDVKD. The CDR3 spells CAPPGRQNEKLFF. Written as DNA, the CDR3 is TGTGCTCCACCAGGGAGGCAGAATGAAAAACTGTTTTTT.